Ten or more counts support the clone carrying this TCR beta chain. Its antigen is not known. This sample's time point: newly diagnosed GD, antithyroid drugs for less than 3 months. With RNA extracted from PBMCs as input, the TCR library was made. The data originate from a study of regulatory T cells in long-lasting Graves disease. Overall study results and limits: With a small sample size, accuracy may have been reduced.

iRepertoire HTBI primers and Arm-PCR of CDR3 regions built TCR beta libraries. In TCRdb, the multiplex PCR reads were re-called with MiXCR into one record per CDR3 protein. The sample carries a few hundred thousand distinct CDR3 sequences, about 14% recorded once. These data are also associated with another study on T cells in Graves' hyperthyroidism and ophthalmopathy. According to that study: Patients aged 18 to 65 had newly diagnosed hyperthyroidism lasting under 2 months. The diagnostic basis comprised clinical symptoms, serum thyroxine and TRAb, thyroid ultrasound and orbital computed tomography.

The sequence was collected from a man aged 25-45 years with Graves disease. Material: peripheral blood mononuclear cells (PBMCs), obtained at new diagnosis, from a patient treated with antithyroid drugs.

CDR3 nucleotides: TGTGCCAGCAGCTTCTCCAGGGGTAGCGAAAAACTGTTTTTT. Translating it yields CASSFSRGSEKLFF. The chain combines TRBV7-2 with TRBJ1-4, with D perhaps matching TRBD1 (6 bases). CDR3 size: 14 residues. Germline V gives CDR1 SGHTA, CDR2 FQGNSA. With 3 bases removed from V and 8 bases from J, the gap between germline ends came to 13 bases.